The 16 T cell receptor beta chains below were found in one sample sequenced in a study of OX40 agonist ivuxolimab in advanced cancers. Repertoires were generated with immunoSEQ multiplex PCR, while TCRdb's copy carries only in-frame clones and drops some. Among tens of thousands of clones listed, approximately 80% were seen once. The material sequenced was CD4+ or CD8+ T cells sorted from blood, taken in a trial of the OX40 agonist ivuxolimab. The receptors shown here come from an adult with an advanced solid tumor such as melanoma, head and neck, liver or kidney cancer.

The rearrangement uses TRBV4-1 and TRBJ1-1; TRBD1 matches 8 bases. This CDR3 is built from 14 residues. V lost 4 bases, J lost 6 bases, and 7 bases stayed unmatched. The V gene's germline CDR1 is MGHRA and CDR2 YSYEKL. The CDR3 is CASSPGQGWAEAFF. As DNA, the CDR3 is TGCGCCAGCAGCCCCGGACAGGGTTGGGCTGAAGCTTTCTTT.

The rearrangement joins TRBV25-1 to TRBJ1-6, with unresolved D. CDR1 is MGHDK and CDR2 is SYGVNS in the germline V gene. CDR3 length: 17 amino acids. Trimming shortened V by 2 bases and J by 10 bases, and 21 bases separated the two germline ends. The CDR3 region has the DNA TGTGCCAGCAGTGAAAGGAGCCCACTGGCCTCTTTATCACCCCTCCACTTT. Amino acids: CASSERSPLASLSPLHF.

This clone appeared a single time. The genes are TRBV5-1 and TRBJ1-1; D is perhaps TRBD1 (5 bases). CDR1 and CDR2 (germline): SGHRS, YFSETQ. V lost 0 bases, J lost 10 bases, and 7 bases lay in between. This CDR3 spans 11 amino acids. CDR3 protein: CASSLEGSAFF. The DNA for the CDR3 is TGCGCCAGCAGCTTGGAGGGGTCAGCTTTCTTT.

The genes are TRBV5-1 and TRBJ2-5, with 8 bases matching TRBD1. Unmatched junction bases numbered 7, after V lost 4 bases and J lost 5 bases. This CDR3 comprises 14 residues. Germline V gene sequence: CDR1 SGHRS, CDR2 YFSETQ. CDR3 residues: CASSQWTGRETQYF. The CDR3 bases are TGCGCCAGCAGCCAATGGACAGGGAGGGAGACCCAGTACTTC.

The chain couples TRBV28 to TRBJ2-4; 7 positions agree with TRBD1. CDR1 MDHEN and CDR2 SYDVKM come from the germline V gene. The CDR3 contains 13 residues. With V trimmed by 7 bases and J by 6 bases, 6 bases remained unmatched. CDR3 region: CASTVGQTNIQYF. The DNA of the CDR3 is TGTGCCAGCACAGTGGGACAGACAAACATTCAGTACTTC.

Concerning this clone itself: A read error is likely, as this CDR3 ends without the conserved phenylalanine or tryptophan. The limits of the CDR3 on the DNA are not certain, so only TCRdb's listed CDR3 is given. The CDR3: CRGRDRVL. The chain couples TRBV20-1 to TRBJ2-6. The length of the CDR3 is 8 amino acids, counting both ends. Germline CDR1 DFQATT, CDR2 SNEGSKA (reference sequence).

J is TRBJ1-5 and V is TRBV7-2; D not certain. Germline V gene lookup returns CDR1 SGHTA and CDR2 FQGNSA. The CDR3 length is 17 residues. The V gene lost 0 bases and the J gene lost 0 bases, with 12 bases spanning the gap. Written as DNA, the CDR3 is TGTGCCAGCAGCTTAGCGGAGGTAGCTTATAGCAATCAGCCCCAGCATTTT. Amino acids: CASSLAEVAYSNQPQHF.

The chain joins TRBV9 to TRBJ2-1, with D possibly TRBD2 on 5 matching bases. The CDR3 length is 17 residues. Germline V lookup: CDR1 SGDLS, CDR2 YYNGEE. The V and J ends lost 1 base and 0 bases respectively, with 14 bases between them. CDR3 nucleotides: TGTGCCAGCAGCGTATCGACTTACACTAGCTCCTACAATGAGCAGTTCTTC. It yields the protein CASSVSTYTSSYNEQFF. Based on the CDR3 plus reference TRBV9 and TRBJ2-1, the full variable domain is DSGVTQTPKHLITATGQRVTLRCSPRSGDLSVYWYQQSLDQGLQFLIQYYNGEERAKGNILERFSAQQFPDLHSELNLSSLELGDSALYFCASSVSTYTSSYNEQFFGPGTRLTVL.

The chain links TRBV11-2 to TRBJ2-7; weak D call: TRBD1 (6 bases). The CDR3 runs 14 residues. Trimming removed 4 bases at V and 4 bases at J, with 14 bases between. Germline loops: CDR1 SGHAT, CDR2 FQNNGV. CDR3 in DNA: TGTGCCAGCAGCTCCGGAACAGGGAATTACGAGCAGTACTTC. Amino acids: CASSSGTGNYEQYF.

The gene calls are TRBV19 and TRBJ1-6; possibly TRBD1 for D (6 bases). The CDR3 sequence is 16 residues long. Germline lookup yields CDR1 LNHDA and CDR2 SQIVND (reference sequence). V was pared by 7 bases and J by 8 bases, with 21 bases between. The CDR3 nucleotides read TGTGCCAGTACCCCCCGCGGGGGCGCCTGGGATTCACCCCTCCACTTT. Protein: CASTPRGGAWDSPLHF. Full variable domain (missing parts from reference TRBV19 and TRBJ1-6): DGGITQSPKYLFRKEGQNVTLSCEQNLNHDAMYWYRQDPGQGLRLIYYSQIVNDFQKGDIAEGYSVSREKKESFPLTVTSAQKNPTAFYLCASTPRGGAWDSPLHFGNGTRLTVT.

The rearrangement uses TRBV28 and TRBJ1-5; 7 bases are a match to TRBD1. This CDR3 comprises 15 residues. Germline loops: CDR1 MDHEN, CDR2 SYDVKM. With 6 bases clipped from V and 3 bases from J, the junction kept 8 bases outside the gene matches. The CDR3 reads CASSLPGGANQPQHF. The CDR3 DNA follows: TGTGCCAGCAGCTTACCAGGGGGGGCCAATCAGCCCCAGCATTTT.

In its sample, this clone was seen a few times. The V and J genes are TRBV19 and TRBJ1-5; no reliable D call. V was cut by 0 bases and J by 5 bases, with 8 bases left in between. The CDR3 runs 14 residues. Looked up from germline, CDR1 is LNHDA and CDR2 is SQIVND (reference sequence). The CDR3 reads CASSIEELYQPQHF. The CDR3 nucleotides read TGTGCCAGTAGTATAGAGGAGTTATATCAGCCCCAGCATTTT.

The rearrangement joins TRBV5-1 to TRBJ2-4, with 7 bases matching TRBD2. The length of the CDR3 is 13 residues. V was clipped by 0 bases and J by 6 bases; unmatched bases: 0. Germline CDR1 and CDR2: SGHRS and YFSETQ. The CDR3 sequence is CASSLGLANIQYF. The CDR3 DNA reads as TGCGCCAGCAGCTTGGGACTAGCAAACATTCAGTACTTC.

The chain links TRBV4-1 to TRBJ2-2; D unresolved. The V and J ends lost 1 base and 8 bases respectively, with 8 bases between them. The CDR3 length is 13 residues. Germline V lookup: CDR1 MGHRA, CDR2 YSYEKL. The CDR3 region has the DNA TGCGCCAGCAGCCAAGGAGTAACGGGGGAGCTGTTTTTT. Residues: CASSQGVTGELFF.

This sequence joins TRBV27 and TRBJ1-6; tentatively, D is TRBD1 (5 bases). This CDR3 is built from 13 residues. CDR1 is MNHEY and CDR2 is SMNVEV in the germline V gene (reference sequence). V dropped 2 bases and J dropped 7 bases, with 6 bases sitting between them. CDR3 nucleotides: TGTGCCAGCAGTTTAAACAGGAATTCACCCCTCCACTTT. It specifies CASSLNRNSPLHF.

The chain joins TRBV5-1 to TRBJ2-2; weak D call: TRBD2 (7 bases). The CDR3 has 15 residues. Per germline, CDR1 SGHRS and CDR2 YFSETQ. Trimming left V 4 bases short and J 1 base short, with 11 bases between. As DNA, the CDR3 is TGCGCCAGCAGCCGCGGGGGCCGGAACACCGGGGAGCTGTTTTTT. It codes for CASSRGGRNTGELFF.